This TCR beta chain was retrieved from a study of blood T cell repertoires in COVID-19. The assay was immunoSEQ multiplex PCR, and TCRdb's table has in-frame clones only and misses some. Here the sample spans 150,000 or so clones, about four fifths being singletons. This receptor was taken from a woman aged 55-70 years with COVID-19, enrolled during active disease. The sequenced sample was peripheral blood.

Here the CDR3 reads CASSQSREKGDEQFF. The CDR3 region has the DNA TGCGCCAGCAGTCAATCGCGGGAGAAAGGCGATGAGCAGTTCTTC. This chain connects TRBV23-1 to TRBJ2-1; 7 positions agree with TRBD2. TRBV23-1 falls under the ORF class, with uncertain function. The CDR3 totals 15 residues. V lost 0 bases, J lost 8 bases, and 7 bases stayed unmatched.